A single sample gave rise to the 31 T cell receptor beta chains below, sequenced in a study of shared clonotypes between healthy human individuals (TCRdb year 2020). Receptor libraries were prepared by the immunoSEQ multiplex PCR assay. TCRdb limited this immuneACCESS table to in-frame rearrangements with V and J called. A share of clones is missing; checked studies link under half to unresolved V genes, and the rest is unexplained. This sample gives around 2,000,000 clones in total; roughly 94% of them show up just once. 0.13% of the sample is taken by the ten largest. The sequenced sample consisted of naive CD4+ T cells sorted from blood. The cell subset or site label, as the study defines it: CD45RA+ positively selected. These receptor sequences come from a man younger than 35 in good health.

The genes are TRBV5-1 and TRBJ1-4, with a weak D call TRBD1 (5 bases). This CDR3 comprises 16 residues. Germline CDR1 and CDR2: SGHRS and YFSETQ. Trimming shortened V by 0 bases and J by 0 bases, and 9 bases separated the two germline ends. The CDR3 reads CASSLGDRTTNEKLFF. The CDR3 region has the DNA TGCGCCAGCAGCTTGGGGGACCGAACAACTAATGAAAAACTGTTTTTT.

The V and J genes are TRBV28 and TRBJ1-5, with D unresolved. This CDR3 region has 15 residues. V was trimmed by 2 bases and J by 2 bases, leaving 10 bases between them. The germline V gene has CDR1 MDHEN and CDR2 SYDVKM. The CDR3 DNA reads TGTGCCAGCAGTTTACCGGGGAATGGCAATCAGCCCCAGCATTTT. It translates to CASSLPGNGNQPQHF.

This rearrangement joins TRBV10-3 to TRBJ2-1, with no clear D. CDR1 and CDR2 from the germline V gene are ENHRY and SYGVKD. The CDR3 loop spans 15 amino acids. With 2 bases removed from V and 1 base from J, the gap between germline ends came to 9 bases. As DNA, the CDR3 is TGTGCCATCAGTGAGAACGTGGGGTCCTACAATGAGCAGTTCTTC. Translated, it gives CAISENVGSYNEQFF.

J is TRBJ1-5 and V is TRBV6-1; D not resolved. V dropped 6 bases and J dropped 4 bases, with 16 bases sitting between them. The CDR3 has 15 amino acids. Germline assignment: CDR1 MNHNS and CDR2 SASEGT. For the CDR3, the DNA is TGTGCCAGCAGCCCTGTCCTAGGGAATAATCAGCCCCAGCATTTT. Translated, it gives CASSPVLGNNQPQHF.

The rearrangement joins TRBV5-1 to TRBJ2-5; D unclear. Deletions cut 5 bases from V and 1 base from J, with 9 bases between. The CDR3 runs 13 residues. Looked up from germline, CDR1 is SGHRS and CDR2 is YFSETQ. The CDR3 coding sequence is TGCGCCAGCAGACGGTGGGGCCAAGAGACCCAGTACTTC. Translating it yields CASRRWGQETQYF.

CDR3 protein: CASSPRLAEPAGELFF. The CDR3 region has the DNA TGTGCCAGCAGCCCGCGCCTAGCGGAACCAGCCGGGGAGCTGTTTTTT. This chain connects TRBV7-2 to TRBJ2-2, with TRBD2 matching 7 bases. Germline assignment: CDR1 SGHTA and CDR2 FQGNSA. This CDR3 is 16 amino acids long. J lost 6 bases, V lost 5 bases, and 12 bases had no gene match.

As concerns this clone: A read error may explain this, as a much larger clone is one base away. The chain is built from TRBV30 and TRBJ1-2, with unresolved D. The CDR3 extends over 15 amino acids. V lost 0 bases and J 3 bases, leaving 14 bases between the germline ends. Per the germline V gene, CDR1 is GTSNPN and CDR2 is SVGIG (reference sequence). The CDR3 spells CAWSVSRSWDYGYTF. CDR3 sequence (DNA): TGTGCCTGGAGTGTATCGCGCTCCTGGGACTATGGCTACACCTTC. The full variable domain, in which reference TRBV30 and TRBJ1-2 provide the parts outside the CDR3, is SQTIHQWPATLVQPVGSPLSLECTVEGTSNPNLYWYRQAAGRGLQLLFYSVGIGQISSEVPQNLSASRPQDRQFILSSKKLLLSDSGFYLCAWSVSRSWDYGYTFGSGTRLTVV.

This chain links TRBV6-6 with TRBJ2-3, with no clear D. The V and J ends lost 4 bases and 7 bases respectively, with 12 bases between them. Germline CDR1 reads MNHNY; CDR2 reads SVGAGI (reference sequence). This CDR3 contains 13 residues. DNA of the CDR3: TGTGCCAGCAGTTTAATTTCTTGGCATACGCAGTATTTT. Amino acids: CASSLISWHTQYF.

This chain links TRBV30 with TRBJ2-7, with TRBD1 matching 9 bases. Unmatched junction bases numbered 9, after V lost 3 bases and J lost 3 bases. CDR3 size: 15 residues. Germline V gene lookup returns CDR1 GTSNPN and CDR2 SVGIG (reference sequence). CDR3 DNA sequence: TGTGCCTGGAGAAAACCCGGACAGGGGATCTACGAGCAGTACTTC. Translating gives CAWRKPGQGIYEQYF. Complete variable domain (other parts from reference TRBV30 and TRBJ2-7): SQTIHQWPATLVQPVGSPLSLECTVEGTSNPNLYWYRQAAGRGLQLLFYSVGIGQISSEVPQNLSASRPQDRQFILSSKKLLLSDSGFYLCAWRKPGQGIYEQYFGPGTRLTVT.

A note on this clone: The sample has other DNA sequences that encode this CDR3 too. V is TRBV19 and J is TRBJ1-6; no clear D gene. V was shortened by 10 bases and J by 0 bases, with 7 bases between the two germline ends. Germline CDR1 and CDR2: LNHDA and SQIVND (reference sequence). The CDR3 extends over 13 amino acids. CDR3 DNA: TGTGCCACTTCGAGCTCCTATAATTCACCCCTCCACTTT. Its protein product is CATSSSYNSPLHF. Combining the CDR3 with reference TRBV19 and TRBJ1-6 gives the whole variable domain DGGITQSPKYLFRKEGQNVTLSCEQNLNHDAMYWYRQDPGQGLRLIYYSQIVNDFQKGDIAEGYSVSREKKESFPLTVTSAQKNPTAFYLCATSSSYNSPLHFGNGTRLTVT.

About this clone: Other DNA sequences from this sample encode an identical CDR3 as well. V gene TRBV18 combines with J gene TRBJ2-1, with 10 bases matching TRBD1. This CDR3 has 15 residues. Germline V gene lookup returns CDR1 KGHSH and CDR2 LQKENI. V shed 4 bases and J 4 bases; nucleotides not matched to a gene: 4. CDR3 sequence (DNA): TGTGCCAGCTCACTCCGGGACAGGGGATACAATGAGCAGTTCTTC. It codes for CASSLRDRGYNEQFF.

The chain carries TRBV6-5 and TRBJ2-2; D unresolved. Trimming left V 5 bases short and J 5 bases short, with 6 bases between. Germline loops: CDR1 MNHEY, CDR2 SVGAGI. CDR3 size: 12 residues. CDR3 nucleotides: TGTGCCAGCAGTAAAGATACCGGGGAGCTGTTTTTT. Its translation: CASSKDTGELFF.

This clone was counted between two and nine times. The V call is TRBV18, the J call TRBJ1-2; perhaps TRBD1 as D (6 bases). CDR1 KGHSH and CDR2 LQKENI come from the germline V gene. Deletions cut 3 bases from V and 7 bases from J, with 12 bases between. CDR3 length: 13 residues. The CDR3 here is CASSPNRVSGYTF. The CDR3 DNA reads as TGTGCCAGCTCACCCAACAGGGTTAGTGGCTACACCTTC. The entire variable domain, with the rest obtained from reference TRBV18 and TRBJ1-2, is as follows: NAGVMQNPRHLVRRRGQEARLRCSPMKGHSHVYWYRQLPEEGLKFMVYLQKENIIDESGMPKERFSAEFPKEGPSILRIQQVVRGDSAAYFCASSPNRVSGYTFGSGTRLTVV.

CDR3 sequence (DNA): TGTGCCAGCAGCCAACCGTCGACAGGGAAGGTGGGTTCACCCCTCCACTTT. Protein: CASSQPSTGKVGSPLHF. The V and J genes are TRBV16 and TRBJ1-6; 7 bases map to TRBD1. Looked up from germline, CDR1 is KGHSY and CDR2 is FQNENV. This CDR3 comprises 17 residues. Losses at the gene ends were 2 bases for V and 9 bases for J; bases not matched to a gene: 13.

The chain recombines TRBV27 with TRBJ2-7; 8 bases agree with TRBD1. This CDR3 has 13 residues. Germline CDR1 is MNHEY and CDR2 is SMNVEV (reference sequence). The V segment lost 7 bases and the J segment 2 bases; nucleotides outside the gene matches: 4. The CDR3 bases are TGTGCCAGCACGGGACAGGACACCTACGAGCAGTACTTC. It encodes CASTGQDTYEQYF.

The chain joins TRBV7-2 to TRBJ2-3; 8 bases line up with TRBD2. V was pared by 2 bases and J by 2 bases, with 12 bases of the junction left unmatched. Germline-derived CDR1 and CDR2 are SGHTA and FQGNSA. CDR3 size: 18 residues. The CDR3 DNA sequence: TGTGCCAGCAGCTTACTAAAGTTGGCGGGGGGCATCACAGATACGCAGTATTTT. It translates to CASSLLKLAGGITDTQYF.

This rearrangement joins TRBV10-1 to TRBJ2-1; D ambiguous. V lost 3 bases, J lost 8 bases, and 14 bases lay in between. Germline V gene lookup returns CDR1 WNHNN and CDR2 SYGVQD (reference sequence). This CDR3 has 14 residues. CDR3 sequence: CASSDRWIEDEQFF. The CDR3 nucleotides read TGCGCCAGCAGTGACAGGTGGATTGAGGATGAGCAGTTCTTC.

The chain links TRBV9 to TRBJ1-2; D unresolved. Trimming left V 0 bases short and J 5 bases short, with 8 bases between. Germline CDR1 is SGDLS and CDR2 is YYNGEE. The CDR3 runs 13 residues. CDR3: CASSVAETYGYTF. The CDR3, as DNA: TGTGCCAGCAGCGTAGCTGAAACTTATGGCTACACCTTC.

This sequence joins TRBV5-6 and TRBJ1-2; perhaps TRBD1 as D (5 bases). The CDR3 contains 14 residues. The V and J ends lost 4 bases and 5 bases respectively, with 15 bases between them. Germline V gives CDR1 SGHDT, CDR2 YYEEEE. The CDR3, as DNA: TGTGCCAGCAGCCCGGAGGGACCGAGATATGGCTACACCTTC. This translates into CASSPEGPRYGYTF.

V and J are TRBV19 and TRBJ2-1; D remains unclear. V was cut by 1 base and J by 12 bases, with 16 bases left in between. The V gene's germline CDR1 is LNHDA and CDR2 SQIVND (reference sequence). The CDR3 is made up of 14 amino acids. CDR3 coding DNA: TGTGCCAGTAGTATAGGGTGGGAATCCGAGCTGCAGTTCTTC. Encoded protein: CASSIGWESELQFF.

The chain uses TRBV5-1 and TRBJ1-4, with no clear D. This CDR3 has 16 residues. V dropped 5 bases and J dropped 2 bases, with 16 bases sitting between them. Germline V gene data show CDR1 as SGHRS and CDR2 as YFSETQ. CDR3 DNA sequence: TGCGCCAGCAGACAAAAACTAGGCCATACTAATGAAAAACTGTTTTTT. This translates into CASRQKLGHTNEKLFF.

CDR3 sequence reads: CASSPGGVPYEQYF. The CDR3 coding sequence is TGTGCCAGTAGTCCCGGCGGGGTCCCCTACGAGCAGTACTTC. The genes are TRBV19 and TRBJ2-7, with D possibly TRBD2 on 6 matching bases. V lost 5 bases and J lost 2, with 13 bases in between. Germline assignment: CDR1 LNHDA and CDR2 SQIVND (reference sequence). This CDR3 is 14 amino acids long.

The chain is built from TRBV12-5 and TRBJ2-5, with 7 bases fitting TRBD2. Germline trimming cut 1 base from V and 1 base from J; bases unmatched to any gene: 3. The CDR3 length is 15 residues. Germline V gene lookup returns CDR1 LGHNT and CDR2 FRNRAP. The CDR3 loop reads CASGLGGGGQETQYF. The DNA for the CDR3 is TGTGCTAGTGGTTTGGGCGGCGGGGGCCAAGAGACCCAGTACTTC.

The sample holds one count of this clone. This chain connects TRBV10-3 to TRBJ1-2; perhaps TRBD1 as D (5 bases). Germline-derived CDR1 and CDR2 are ENHRY and SYGVKD. V was cut by 3 bases and J by 7 bases, with 18 bases left in between. The CDR3 sequence is 15 residues long. The CDR3 nucleotides read TGTGCCATCAGTGACGAGGGGCTCAAAGGGAGTGGCTACACCTTC. Protein product: CAISDEGLKGSGYTF.

This clone was seen a few times. The rearrangement joins TRBV18 to TRBJ2-2; D call uncertain. The CDR3 sequence is 13 residues long. The germline V gene encodes CDR1 KGHSH and CDR2 LQKENI. With 0 bases removed from V and 4 bases from J, the gap between germline ends came to 3 bases. The CDR3 nucleotides read TGTGCCAGCTCACCACCTATCACCGGGGAGCTGTTTTTT. It translates to CASSPPITGELFF. Supplemented by reference TRBV18 and TRBJ2-2, the full variable domain reads NAGVMQNPRHLVRRRGQEARLRCSPMKGHSHVYWYRQLPEEGLKFMVYLQKENIIDESGMPKERFSAEFPKEGPSILRIQQVVRGDSAAYFCASSPPITGELFFGEGSRLTVL.

This chain uses TRBV30 with TRBJ2-7; D may be TRBD2 (6 bases). Trimming stripped 3 bases from V and 0 bases from J, with 27 bases between. The CDR3 consists of 19 residues. The germline gives CDR1 GTSNPN, CDR2 SVGIG (reference sequence). This CDR3 is CAWRGGTGILSSLSYEQYF. The CDR3 DNA reads as TGTGCCTGGAGGGGGGGAACCGGGATCCTTTCTTCTCTCTCCTACGAGCAGTACTTC.

Comments on this clone: Other DNA sequences in this sample translate to the same CDR3. CDR3 coding DNA: TGTGCCAGCAGCCCGGACAGGGCCTATGGCTACACCTTC. The encoded protein is CASSPDRAYGYTF. This chain links TRBV7-8 with TRBJ1-2; 8 bases agree with TRBD1. Germline values: CDR1 SGHVS, CDR2 FQNEAQ. Trimming cost V 5 bases and J 4 bases; bases outside gene matches: 3. The CDR3 loop spans 13 amino acids.

This rearrangement joins TRBV7-8 to TRBJ1-1; TRBD1 matches 7 bases. The CDR3 runs 14 residues. From germline, CDR1 is SGHVS and CDR2 FQNEAQ. After removal of 5 bases from V and 4 bases from J, the junction contained 7 bases not matched to a gene. The CDR3 loop is CASSLGTVSTEAFF. The CDR3 DNA is TGTGCCAGCAGCCTGGGGACAGTAAGCACTGAAGCTTTCTTT.

This chain connects TRBV30 to TRBJ2-3; 11 positions match TRBD2. J gave up 6 bases and V 1 base, and 6 bases lay outside the gene matches. The length of the CDR3 is 15 residues. In germline, CDR1 is GTSNPN, CDR2 SVGIG (reference sequence). The CDR3: CAWSALAGGADTQYF. The CDR3 bases are TGTGCCTGGAGTGCTTTAGCGGGAGGGGCGGATACGCAGTATTTT.

This rearrangement joins TRBV5-1 to TRBJ2-4; a possible D gene is TRBD1 (6 bases). This CDR3 region has 15 residues. V lost 0 bases to trimming and J lost 2 bases, with 9 bases between them. Per the germline V gene, CDR1 is SGHRS and CDR2 is YFSETQ. The CDR3 sequence: CASSLEQGTKNIQYF. CDR3 nucleotide sequence: TGCGCCAGCAGCTTGGAACAGGGAACCAAAAACATTCAGTACTTC.

The V gene is TRBV12-5, the J gene TRBJ2-1; 14 nucleotides line up with TRBD2. The V and J ends lost 3 bases and 8 bases, in that order; junction bases with no gene match: 15. This CDR3 has 19 amino acids. Germline values: CDR1 LGHNT, CDR2 FRNRAP. The chain's CDR3 is CASGFPASRLAGGRDEQFF. Here the CDR3 DNA reads TGTGCTAGTGGTTTCCCCGCATCGAGACTAGCGGGAGGGCGCGATGAGCAGTTCTTC.